Presented here are 8 T cell receptor beta chains from one specimen sequenced in a study of Graves' ophthalmopathy and Graves' hyperthyroidism. Using RNA transcripts, the TCR beta CDR3 regions were amplified. RT-PCR in the first round used HTBI primers; a second-round multiplex PCR followed. TCRdb re-derived calls from the multiplex PCR reads in MiXCR, one entry per CDR3 protein. Of roughly 420,000 distinct CDR3 sequences in the sample, roughly 21% are singletons; the top ten hold around 3.1%. Specimen: peripheral blood. These receptors all stem from a woman aged 18-29 years with stable Graves' hyperthyroidism.

J is TRBJ2-5 and V is TRBV6-1; D gene ambiguous. The length of the CDR3 is 13 residues. Trimming left V 11 bases short and J 2 bases short, with 15 bases between. Germline CDR1 and CDR2: MNHNS and SASEGT. CDR3 amino acids: CAPLDVLQETQYF. The CDR3 region has the DNA TGTGCCCCTCTGGACGTACTGCAAGAGACCCAGTACTTC.

This clonotype was picked up many times. Here the CDR3 reads CSVGKGGTEAFF. CDR3 DNA: TGCAGCGTGGGAAAGGGGGGCACTGAAGCTTTCTTT. This chain uses TRBV29-1 with TRBJ1-1, with D perhaps TRBD1 (6 bases). CDR1 is SQVTM and CDR2 is ANQGSEA in the germline V gene. V was shortened by 6 bases and J by 4 bases, with 12 bases between the two germline ends. The CDR3 is made up of 12 amino acids.

There are many counts of this clonotype. A junction end diverges from the germline sequence, so it may reflect a read error. The genes are TRBV10-3 and TRBJ2-2, with D tentatively TRBD1 (5 bases). The CDR3 sequence is 16 residues long. Germline CDR1 is ENHRY and CDR2 is SYGVKD. This chain's CDR3 is CAIRRQGIMDTEELFF. The CDR3, as DNA: TGTGCCATCAGAAGACAAGGGATAATGGACACCGAGGAGCTGTTTTTT.

Many counts were recorded for this clonotype. The DNA for the CDR3 is TGCAGTGCTAGAGATACGCTAGGGCAGGGAACCTACGAGCAGTACTTC. This gives the protein CSARDTLGQGTYEQYF. The rearrangement joins TRBV20-1 to TRBJ2-7; maybe TRBD1 (5 bases). Trimming pared 0 bases from V and 2 bases from J, leaving 17 bases between. The germline CDR1 and CDR2 sequences are DFQATT and SNEGSKA (reference sequence). The CDR3 consists of 16 residues.

The chain employs TRBV6-2 or TRBV6-3 and TRBJ1-6; tentative D call: TRBD1 (6 bases). The CDR3 loop spans 15 amino acids. Germline V gene sequence: CDR1 MNHEY, CDR2 SVGEGT. The V and J ends lost 2 bases and 7 bases respectively, with 12 bases between them. CDR3 coding DNA: TGTGCCAGCAGTTACCTGGGCGGACAGAATTCACCCCTCCACTTT. It codes for CASSYLGGQNSPLHF.

In this sample, this clonotype turned up many times. DNA for the CDR3: TGTGCCAGCAGTCCGTCGGGGAGCCTCGGAGTGAATTCACCCCTCCACTTT. Protein: CASSPSGSLGVNSPLHF. The rearrangement joins TRBV28 to TRBJ1-6; no reliable D call. The CDR3 has 17 amino acids. CDR1 and CDR2 from the germline V gene are MDHEN and SYDVKM. Deletions cut 5 bases from V and 7 bases from J, with 21 bases between.

This clonotype has ten or more counts. This chain joins TRBV10-3 and TRBJ1-1; 7 bases agree with TRBD1. The CDR3 sequence is 13 residues long. Germline CDR1 is ENHRY and CDR2 is SYGVKD. V was clipped by 5 bases and J by 1 base; unmatched bases: 1. CDR3 nucleotide sequence: TGTGCCATCAGTTGGACAGGGAACACTGAAGCTTTCTTT. It translates to CAISWTGNTEAFF.

The CDR3 sequence: CASSPRGLAGVSGANVLTF. The CDR3 DNA sequence: TGTGCCAGTAGTCCCCGAGGACTAGCGGGAGTCTCTGGGGCCAACGTCCTGACTTTC. The genes are TRBV19 and TRBJ2-6; 13 positions agree with TRBD2. The germline V gene has CDR1 LNHDA and CDR2 SQIVND (reference sequence). This CDR3 contains 19 residues. Germline trimming cut 5 bases from V and 0 bases from J; bases unmatched to any gene: 7.